This TCR beta chain was recovered during a study of cytomegalovirus exposure and HLA in healthy donors. The PCR had 60 Vbeta and 13 Jbeta primers. Sequencing used immunoSEQ multiplex PCR; TCRdb keeps in-frame clones, though not all of them. Of fewer than 95,000 clones listed, roughly 63% are singletons. V shed 1 base and J 5 bases; nucleotides not matched to a gene: 11. The CDR3 is 18 residues long. Germline V gives CDR1 LNHDA, CDR2 SQIVND (reference sequence). The J gene is TRBJ1-4, the V gene TRBV19; the match to TRBD1 covers 9 bases. This sequence was found in a woman between 45 and 60 years old in good health and CMV-seropositive. Sequences were obtained from PBMCs. The CDR3 DNA follows: TGTGCCAGTAGTATAGTTGGGAGTACCGGGACAGGGAATGAAAAACTGTTTTTT. As protein: CASSIVGSTGTGNEKLFF. Supplemented by reference TRBV19 and TRBJ1-4, the full variable domain reads DGGITQSPKYLFRKEGQNVTLSCEQNLNHDAMYWYRQDPGQGLRLIYYSQIVNDFQKGDIAEGYSVSREKKESFPLTVTSAQKNPTAFYLCASSIVGSTGTGNEKLFFGSGTQLSVL.